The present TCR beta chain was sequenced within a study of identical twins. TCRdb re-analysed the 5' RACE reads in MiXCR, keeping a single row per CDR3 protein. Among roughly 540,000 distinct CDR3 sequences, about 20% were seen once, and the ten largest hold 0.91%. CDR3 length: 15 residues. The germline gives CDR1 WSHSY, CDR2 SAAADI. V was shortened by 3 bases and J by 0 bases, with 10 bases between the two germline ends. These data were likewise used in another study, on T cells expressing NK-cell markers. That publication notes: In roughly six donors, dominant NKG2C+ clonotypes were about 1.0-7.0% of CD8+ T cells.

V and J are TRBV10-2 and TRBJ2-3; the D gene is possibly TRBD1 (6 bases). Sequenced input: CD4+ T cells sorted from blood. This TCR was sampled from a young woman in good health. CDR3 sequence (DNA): TGCGCCAGCAGTGACAGGGGCACTAGCACAGATACGCAGTATTTT. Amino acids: CASSDRGTSTDTQYF.